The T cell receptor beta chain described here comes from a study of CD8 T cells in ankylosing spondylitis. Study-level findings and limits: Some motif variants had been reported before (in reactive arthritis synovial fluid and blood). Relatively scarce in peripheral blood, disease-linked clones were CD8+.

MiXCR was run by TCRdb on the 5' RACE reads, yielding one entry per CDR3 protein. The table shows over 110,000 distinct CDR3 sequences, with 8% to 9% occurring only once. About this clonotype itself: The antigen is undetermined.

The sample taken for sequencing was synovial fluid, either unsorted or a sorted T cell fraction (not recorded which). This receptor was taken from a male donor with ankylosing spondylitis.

Written as DNA, the CDR3 is TGTGCCACCGGGGGCCCCCTGAGCAGTGGGCCTGGGGAGCTGTTTTTT. Protein: CATGGPLSSGPGELFF. This chain joins TRBV24-1 and TRBJ2-2, with D tentatively TRBD1 (6 bases). Between the trimmed V and J ends, which lost 9 bases and 8 bases, there was a span of 24 bases. From germline, CDR1 is KGHDR and CDR2 SFDVKD. The length of the CDR3 is 16 residues.